This T cell receptor beta chain was recovered during a study of a mutant IDH1 vaccine in newly diagnosed glioma. The wider study: It was radiotherapy, temozolomide, or both that patients received previously, with most receiving both.

V was clipped by 6 bases and J by 6 bases; unmatched bases: 5. Germline V gives CDR1 MNHNY, CDR2 SVGAGI (reference sequence). CDR3 size: 13 residues. To note about this clone: Its target is unknown.

Time point in this sample: week 47, end of study. Vaccination used 300 ug of mutant IDH1 20-mer peptide per dose, with topical imiquimod. Sequencing used immunoSEQ multiplex PCR; TCRdb keeps in-frame clones, though not all of them. The data contain fewer than 85,000 clones, 80% to 90% of them singletons. The TCR comes from a middle-aged man with glioma. The genes are TRBV6-6 and TRBJ1-2; 9 bases align to TRBD1. The sample was PBMCs, taken from a glioma patient whose treatment included an IDH1 peptide vaccine. The CDR3 nucleotides are TGTGCCAGCAGGTCGACAGGGGGTCATGGCTACACCTTC. Amino acids: CASRSTGGHGYTF.